The next 16 T cell receptor beta chains were all read from a single sample in a study of neurological immune-mediated disorders. In TCRdb, the 5' RACE reads were re-called with MiXCR into one record per CDR3 protein. The sample lists approximately 39,000 distinct CDR3 sequences; around 7.2% were seen once. Material for sequencing was CD4+ T cells from blood. The receptors shown here come from a man aged 45-60 years in good health.

This clonotype was counted at least ten times. The chain carries TRBV6-5 and TRBJ2-6, with a weak D call TRBD1 (5 bases). CDR3 length equals 13 residues. The V end lost 6 bases, the J end lost 2 bases, and 5 bases lay between the germline ends. Germline CDR1 MNHEY, CDR2 SVGAGI. DNA for the CDR3: TGTGCCAGCAGAGGGGCTGGGGCCAACGTCCTGACTTTC. This encodes CASRGAGANVLTF.

This chain links TRBV19 with TRBJ1-2; D is ambiguous. Germline V gene data show CDR1 as LNHDA and CDR2 as SQIVND (reference sequence). The CDR3 is made up of 15 amino acids. Trimming pared 3 bases from V and 5 bases from J, leaving 16 bases between. DNA for the CDR3: TGTGCCAGTAGTATTGGTAAAGGGCAGGCGTATGGCTACACCTTC. Translated: CASSIGKGQAYGYTF. Full variable domain (outside the CDR3, taken from reference TRBV19 and TRBJ1-2): DGGITQSPKYLFRKEGQNVTLSCEQNLNHDAMYWYRQDPGQGLRLIYYSQIVNDFQKGDIAEGYSVSREKKESFPLTVTSAQKNPTAFYLCASSIGKGQAYGYTFGSGTRLTVV.

Only a few counts were recorded for this clonotype. The rearrangement links TRBV18 to TRBJ1-2; D is perhaps TRBD1 (5 bases). CDR3 length equals 15 residues. Trimming shortened V by 0 bases and J by 2 bases, and 10 bases separated the two germline ends. Germline loops: CDR1 KGHSH, CDR2 LQKENI. The DNA of the CDR3 is TGTGCCAGCTCACCACCTGGGGGGAAAAACTATGGCTACACCTTC. Amino acids: CASSPPGGKNYGYTF. Full variable domain (rest looked up from reference TRBV18 and TRBJ1-2): NAGVMQNPRHLVRRRGQEARLRCSPMKGHSHVYWYRQLPEEGLKFMVYLQKENIIDESGMPKERFSAEFPKEGPSILRIQQVVRGDSAAYFCASSPPGGKNYGYTFGSGTRLTVV.

Ten or more counts support this clonotype. The chain uses TRBV5-1 and TRBJ2-1; TRBD2 matches 9 bases. The V segment lost 0 bases and the J segment 7 bases; nucleotides outside the gene matches: 11. Germline CDR1 and CDR2: SGHRS and YFSETQ. CDR3 size: 17 residues. In DNA form, the CDR3 reads TGCGCCAGCAGCTTGGGCCGTGTAGCGGGAGTAGGTAATGAGCAGTTCTTC. Amino acid sequence: CASSLGRVAGVGNEQFF. Filled out from reference TRBV5-1 and TRBJ2-1, the complete variable domain reads KAGVTQTPRYLIKTRGQQVTLSCSPISGHRSVSWYQQTPGQGLQFLFEYFSETQRNKGNFPGRFSGRQFSNSRSEMNVSTLELGDSALYLCASSLGRVAGVGNEQFFGPGTRLTVL.

This clonotype appeared many times. The chain combines TRBV7-3 with TRBJ1-1; no firm D call. V was shortened by 1 base and J by 5 bases, with 14 bases between the two germline ends. The CDR3 extends over 15 amino acids. In germline, CDR1 is SGHTA, CDR2 FQGTGA. The CDR3 is CASSLSGAPGTEAFF. The CDR3 nucleotides are TGTGCCAGCAGCTTAAGCGGCGCCCCGGGGACTGAAGCTTTCTTT. Filled out from reference TRBV7-3 and TRBJ1-1, the complete variable domain reads GAGVSQTPSNKVTEKGKYVELRCDPISGHTALYWYRQSLGQGPEFLIYFQGTGAADDSGLPNDRFFAVRPEGSVSTLKIQRTERGDSAVYLCASSLSGAPGTEAFFGQGTRLTVV.

In this sample, this clonotype turned up many times. The chain combines TRBV29-1 with TRBJ2-3; D is unclear. Trimming cost V 2 bases and J 2 bases, with 11 bases left between them. CDR1 and CDR2 (germline): SQVTM, ANQGSEA. There are 14 residues in the CDR3. The CDR3 DNA reads TGCAGCGTTGAACAGGCCCGAACCACAGATACGCAGTATTTT. It yields the protein CSVEQARTTDTQYF.

This clonotype was observed at least ten times. V and J are TRBV18 and TRBJ2-1; no clear D. Trimming took off 3 bases at V and 9 bases at J, with 9 bases between the two ends. The germline CDR1 and CDR2 sequences are KGHSH and LQKENI. The CDR3 runs to 12 residues. As DNA, the CDR3 is TGTGCCAGCTCACCGAACGTAGGTGAGCAGTTCTTC. This gives the protein CASSPNVGEQFF.

This clonotype showed up many times. The chain is built from TRBV19 and TRBJ2-2; 8 nucleotides match TRBD2. Per the germline V gene, CDR1 is LNHDA and CDR2 is SQIVND (reference sequence). This CDR3 contains 18 residues. Losses at the gene ends were 3 bases for V and 2 bases for J; bases not matched to a gene: 11. The CDR3: CASSISLGRAGNTGELFF. Here the CDR3 DNA reads TGTGCCAGTAGTATTTCTCTCGGGAGGGCCGGAAACACCGGGGAGCTGTTTTTT.

This clonotype was found many times. Here the CDR3 DNA reads TGTGCCAGCAGCCTCGTCGGTGGAACCGGGGAGCTGTTTTTT. It codes for CASSLVGGTGELFF. This sequence joins TRBV11-2 and TRBJ2-2; D is undetermined. V dropped 5 bases and J dropped 5 bases, with 12 bases sitting between them. The CDR3 extends over 14 amino acids. Germline values: CDR1 SGHAT, CDR2 FQNNGV.

By sample share, this clonotype is medium-sized. The rearrangement uses TRBV6-2 or TRBV6-3 and TRBJ2-7; the D is unclear. The CDR3 is 11 amino acids. Germline loops: CDR1 MNHEY, CDR2 SVGEGT. Trimming removed 5 bases at V and 4 bases at J, with 6 bases between. In nucleotides, the CDR3 is TGTGCCAGCAGTCTAGGTTACGAGCAGTACTTC. This encodes CASSLGYEQYF.

The table lists this clonotype with a few counts. The gene calls are TRBV7-9 and TRBJ2-1, with D perhaps given as TRBD1 or TRBD2 (7 bases each). CDR3 length: 16 residues. Trimming removed 5 bases from V and 0 bases from J, with 14 bases in between. Germline V gene data show CDR1 as SEHNR and CDR2 as FQNEAQ (reference sequence). The CDR3 loop is CASSTRGGSSYNEQFF. In DNA form, the CDR3 reads TGTGCCAGCAGCACCAGGGGGGGGAGCTCCTACAATGAGCAGTTCTTC.

Many counts were recorded for this clonotype. This chain connects TRBV29-1 to TRBJ1-1; TRBD1 matches 9 bases. The CDR3 has 17 residues. The germline gives CDR1 SQVTM, CDR2 ANQGSEA. V lost 4 bases to trimming and J lost 0 bases; unmatched junction nucleotides: 12. The CDR3 region is CSVVKGQGSVMNTEAFF. In DNA form, the CDR3 reads TGCAGCGTTGTTAAGGGACAGGGCTCAGTCATGAACACTGAAGCTTTCTTT.

This clonotype was counted only a few times. J is TRBJ2-1 and V is TRBV7-2; 8 positions match TRBD1. V dropped 3 bases and J dropped 10; count of bases not matched to a gene: 11. There are 15 residues in the CDR3. The germline V gene has CDR1 SGHTA and CDR2 FQGNSA. CDR3 amino acids: CASSFGQGLGGEQFF. The CDR3 bases are TGTGCCAGCAGCTTCGGACAGGGTCTGGGGGGCGAGCAGTTCTTC.

This clonotype appeared many times. V gene TRBV28 combines with J gene TRBJ1-2; tentative D call: TRBD1 (5 bases). Per the germline V gene, CDR1 is MDHEN and CDR2 is SYDVKM. The CDR3 contains 14 residues. Deletions cut 11 bases from V and 4 bases from J, with 20 bases between. As DNA, the CDR3 is TGTGCCGTCCCAGGGTCGTCTGGCCGCTATGGCTACACCTTC. As protein: CAVPGSSGRYGYTF.

This clonotype was recorded many times. The gene calls are TRBV19 and TRBJ1-6; D unresolved. Germline CDR1 is LNHDA and CDR2 is SQIVND (reference sequence). The germline V and J ends were trimmed by 5 bases and 9 bases, with 14 bases remaining between them. CDR3 length: 14 amino acids. CDR3 region: CASSLQDPRSPLHF. The CDR3 DNA reads as TGTGCCAGTAGTTTGCAAGACCCTCGTTCACCCCTCCACTTT.

This clonotype was counted ten times or more. The V and J genes are TRBV3-1 and TRBJ2-2, with D possibly TRBD1 on 6 matching bases. CDR1 and CDR2 from the germline V gene are LGHDT and YNNKEL (reference sequence). CDR3 length equals 16 residues. Deletions cut 4 bases from V and 5 bases from J, with 17 bases between. CDR3 amino acids: CASSPRSGVSTGELFF. The CDR3 nucleotides read TGTGCCAGCAGCCCAAGATCAGGGGTTTCAACCGGGGAGCTGTTTTTT.